This TCR beta chain originates from a study of monozygotic twins with inflammatory bowel disease. Whole-blood RNA isolation (total RNA) proceeded without T cell sorting. The CDR3 loop spans 16 amino acids. Germline V gives CDR1 MNHEY, CDR2 SVGAGI. Incorporation of UMIs carrying a 6-nucleotide sample barcode was performed by template switching. With the 5' RACE reads reprocessed, TCRdb shows one record per CDR3 protein and no DNA. The table for this sample gives some 170,000 distinct CDR3 sequences. V and J are TRBV6-5 and TRBJ2-7; TCRdb's D call, TRBD1, is unchecked because there is no DNA. The receptor was derived from a human donor with ulcerative colitis or Crohn's disease, or a healthy co-twin of an affected twin (not recorded which). Source material: blood. The CDR3 loop is CASSSFRMSRGYEQYF.